This T cell receptor beta chain was identified in a study of blood T cell repertoires in COVID-19 (dated by TCRdb to 2020 to 2021). Background on the whole study: The collaborator samples originated in the United States, Italy and Spain and spanned the acute and convalescent phases of COVID-19. The material from the prospective study consisted of cDNA or gDNA derived from T cells, B-cell-depleted T cells, or PBMCs. The dataset comprised deeply sampled blood TCRbeta repertoires from subjects exposed to, actively infected with, or recovered from COVID-19. The repertoires were made available in a free public database intended to serve as a resource for research on the immune response to SARS-CoV-2. Samples were obtained from the ongoing ImmuneRACE study (first 160 participants) and from roughly 1,300 subjects provided by 6 global collaborators. A de-identified subject ID, COVID-19 status, age in years and sex were almost always included in the sample metadata. Where HLA class I and class II types were available, the types were taken from metadata supplied by the sample provider, not from assay-based typing. Study-wide conclusions, independent of this receptor: Clinical and demographic metadata were provided uncurated, with the amount varying by source and participant.

The collaborating institutions used their own protocols to collect whole blood in K2EDTA tubes. For TCRbeta analysis, collaborators shipped samples in one of three forms: frozen whole blood, isolated PBMCs, or DNA extracted from either of those sample types. This clone has a single count. Its antigen remains unidentified. Base qualities are not at hand, and no much larger clone is one base apart. The identical CDR3 is also encoded by other nucleotide sequences in the sample. Sequences SQVTM (CDR1) and ANQGSEA (CDR2) are obtained from the germline V gene. Clipping removes 6 bases from V and 2 bases from J, with 7 as the unmatched junction base count. The cysteine opens and the phenylalanine closes a CDR3 of 13 amino acids. Only the CDR3 part of the read is kept: 39 bases, read in frame from the first base. TCRbeta CDR3 regions were amplified from genomic DNA by means of the immunoSEQ Assay, a bias-controlled multiplex PCR. Per the authors' processing: Nucleated cell counts per sample were estimated from amplification of reference gene primers within the assay. Sequence reads were collapsed and filtered to measure the absolute abundance of every unique TCRbeta CDR3 rearrangement. Productive Simpson clonality was computed per sample as the square root of Simpson's diversity index over productive rearrangements. Sourced from immuneACCESS, this table was stored by TCRdb with only in-frame sequences that have V and J called. A share of the clones is absent; for the studies checked, an unresolved V gene accounts for under half, and the remainder has no known explanation. V, J and clone size were drawn from that table, and D and trimming were deduced from the DNA. This sample is represented by 150,000 to 200,000 clones; around 88% of them were singletons. The top ten clones comprise around 5% of the sample.

The TCR originated in a human donor in a cohort sampled during active COVID-19. The chain was built from TRBV29-1 and TRBJ2-7; TRBD2 fits 7 bases in the junction. Sequenced sample: peripheral blood. The CDR3 amino acid sequence is: CSVGGGVTYEQYF. The DNA sequence is TGCAGCGTCGGGGGAGGGGTTACCTACGAGCAGTACTTC.